This T cell receptor (beta chain) appears in the sequencing data of a study of T cells after somatic rescue of genetic block. Between the trimmed V and J ends, which lost 5 bases and 0 bases, there was a span of 11 bases. Germline V gives CDR1 SGHDN, CDR2 FVKESK. The CDR3 sequence is 15 residues long. The method was immunoSEQ multiplex PCR; TCRdb's version includes in-frame clones alone and lacks a portion of them. The table includes roughly 55,000 clones, approximately 96% detected once. The chain carries TRBV14 and TRBJ1-3; maybe TRBD1 (6 bases). The receptor was isolated from a child younger than two. The sequenced sample was peripheral blood mononuclear cells (PBMCs). The CDR3 DNA follows: TGTGCCAGCAGCAAAGGGACACTCTCTGGAAACACCATATATTTT. Its translation: CASSKGTLSGNTIYF.